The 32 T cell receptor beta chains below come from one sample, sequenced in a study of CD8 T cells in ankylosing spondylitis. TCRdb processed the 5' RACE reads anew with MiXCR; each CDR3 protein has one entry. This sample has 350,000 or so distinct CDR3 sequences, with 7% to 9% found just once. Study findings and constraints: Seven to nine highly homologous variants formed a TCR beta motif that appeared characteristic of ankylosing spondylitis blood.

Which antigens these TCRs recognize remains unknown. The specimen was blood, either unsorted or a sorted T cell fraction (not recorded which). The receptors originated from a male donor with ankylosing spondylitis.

CDR3 in amino acids: CAISGRGYEQYF. The CDR3 nucleotides are TGTGCCATAAGCGGGAGAGGCTACGAGCAGTACTTC. This chain links TRBV10-3 with TRBJ2-7; TRBD2 aligns across 8 bases. The V gene end was trimmed by 9 bases and the J gene end by 3 bases; junction bases not matched to a gene: 4. Germline V gene data show CDR1 as ENHRY and CDR2 as SYGVKD. The CDR3 length is 12 residues.

Written as DNA, the CDR3 is TGCAGTGCTAGTCGGTCCCGTAGCTCCTACAATGAGCAGTTCTTC. Residues: CSASRSRSSYNEQFF. The rearrangement links TRBV20-1 to TRBJ2-1; D unresolved. There are 15 residues in the CDR3. Trimming left V 3 bases short and J 0 bases short, with 12 bases between. Germline CDR1 and CDR2: DFQATT and SNEGSKA (reference sequence).

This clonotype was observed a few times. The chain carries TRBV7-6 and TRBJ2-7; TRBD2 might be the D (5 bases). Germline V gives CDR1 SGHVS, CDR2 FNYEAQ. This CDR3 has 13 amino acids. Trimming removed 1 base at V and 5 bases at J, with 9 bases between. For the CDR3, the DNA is TGTGCCAGCAGCTTAGGGACTCCTAACGAGCAGTACTTC. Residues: CASSLGTPNEQYF.

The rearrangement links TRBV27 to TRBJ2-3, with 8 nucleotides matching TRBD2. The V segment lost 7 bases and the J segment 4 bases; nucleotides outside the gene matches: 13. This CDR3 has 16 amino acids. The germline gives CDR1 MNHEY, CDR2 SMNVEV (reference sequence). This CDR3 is CASMGRTSGFADTQYF. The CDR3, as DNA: TGTGCCAGCATGGGACGAACTAGCGGTTTTGCAGATACGCAGTATTTT.

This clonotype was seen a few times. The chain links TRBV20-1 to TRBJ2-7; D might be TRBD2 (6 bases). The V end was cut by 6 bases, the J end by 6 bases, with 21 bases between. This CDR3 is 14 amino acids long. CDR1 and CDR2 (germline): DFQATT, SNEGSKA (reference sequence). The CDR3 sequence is CSAGTGSGDSEQYF. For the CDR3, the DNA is TGCAGTGCCGGGACGGGTAGCGGCGACTCCGAGCAGTACTTC.

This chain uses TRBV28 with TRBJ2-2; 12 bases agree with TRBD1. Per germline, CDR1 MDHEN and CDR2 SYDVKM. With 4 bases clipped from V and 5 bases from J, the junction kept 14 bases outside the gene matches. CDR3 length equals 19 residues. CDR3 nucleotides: TGTGCCAGCAGTTCTCTCGGGGCGGGACAGGGGGCGCGTACCGGGGAGCTGTTTTTT. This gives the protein CASSSLGAGQGARTGELFF. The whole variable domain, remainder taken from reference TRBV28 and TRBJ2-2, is DVKVTQSSRYLVKRTGEKVFLECVQDMDHENMFWYRQDPGLGLRLIYFSYDVKMKEKGDIPEGYSVSREKKERFSLILESASTNQTSMYLCASSSLGAGQGARTGELFFGEGSRLTVL.

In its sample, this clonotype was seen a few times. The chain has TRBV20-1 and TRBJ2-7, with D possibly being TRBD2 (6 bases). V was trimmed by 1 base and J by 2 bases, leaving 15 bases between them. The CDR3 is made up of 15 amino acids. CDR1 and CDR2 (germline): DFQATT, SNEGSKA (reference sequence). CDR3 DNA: TGCAGTGCTAGAGGGGGCGGAGGGGAAGCCTACGAGCAGTACTTC. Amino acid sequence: CSARGGGGEAYEQYF.

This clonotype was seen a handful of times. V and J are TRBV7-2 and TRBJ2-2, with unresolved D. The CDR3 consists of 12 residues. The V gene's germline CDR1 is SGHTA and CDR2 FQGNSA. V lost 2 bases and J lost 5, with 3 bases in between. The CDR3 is CASSLWTGELFF. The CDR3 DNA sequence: TGTGCCAGCAGCTTATGGACCGGGGAGCTGTTTTTT.

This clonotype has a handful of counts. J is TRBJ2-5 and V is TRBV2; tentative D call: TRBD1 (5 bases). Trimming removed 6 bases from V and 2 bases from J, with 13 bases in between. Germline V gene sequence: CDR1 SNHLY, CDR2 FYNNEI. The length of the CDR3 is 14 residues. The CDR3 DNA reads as TGTGCCAGCAGCATTACAGGCATACAAGAGACCCAGTACTTC. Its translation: CASSITGIQETQYF.

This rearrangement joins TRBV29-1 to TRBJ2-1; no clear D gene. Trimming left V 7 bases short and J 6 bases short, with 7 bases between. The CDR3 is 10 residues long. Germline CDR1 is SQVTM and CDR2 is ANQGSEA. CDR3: CSAASNEQFF. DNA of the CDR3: TGCAGCGCAGCCTCCAATGAGCAGTTCTTC.

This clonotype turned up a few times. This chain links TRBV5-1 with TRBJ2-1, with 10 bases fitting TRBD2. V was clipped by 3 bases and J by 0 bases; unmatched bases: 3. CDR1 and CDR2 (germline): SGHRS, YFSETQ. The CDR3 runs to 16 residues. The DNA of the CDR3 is TGCGCCAGCAGCTCTCGGACTAGCGGCTCCTACAATGAGCAGTTCTTC. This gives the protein CASSSRTSGSYNEQFF.

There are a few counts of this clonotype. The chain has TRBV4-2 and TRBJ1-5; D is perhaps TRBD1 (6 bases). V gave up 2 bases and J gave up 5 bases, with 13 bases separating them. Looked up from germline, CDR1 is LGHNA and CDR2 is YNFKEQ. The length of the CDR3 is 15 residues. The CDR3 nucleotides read TGTGCCAGCAGCCAATCACCGACAGGCGATCAGCCCCAGCATTTT. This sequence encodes CASSQSPTGDQPQHF.

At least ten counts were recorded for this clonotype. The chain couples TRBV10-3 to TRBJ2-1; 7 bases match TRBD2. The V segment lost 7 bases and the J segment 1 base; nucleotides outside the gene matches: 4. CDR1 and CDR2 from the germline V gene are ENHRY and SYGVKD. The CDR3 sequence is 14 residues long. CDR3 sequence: CAIKAGQSYNEQFF. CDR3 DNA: TGTGCCATCAAAGCGGGGCAGTCCTACAATGAGCAGTTCTTC.

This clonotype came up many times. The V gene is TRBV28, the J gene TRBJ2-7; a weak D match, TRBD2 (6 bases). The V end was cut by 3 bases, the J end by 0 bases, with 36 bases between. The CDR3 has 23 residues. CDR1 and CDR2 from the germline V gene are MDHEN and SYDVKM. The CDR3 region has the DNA TGTGCCAGCAGTTTCCCGGACTACGAAGAATCCAGCTTTCCTACTTCCAGCTCCTACGAGCAGTACTTC. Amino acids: CASSFPDYEESSFPTSSSYEQYF.

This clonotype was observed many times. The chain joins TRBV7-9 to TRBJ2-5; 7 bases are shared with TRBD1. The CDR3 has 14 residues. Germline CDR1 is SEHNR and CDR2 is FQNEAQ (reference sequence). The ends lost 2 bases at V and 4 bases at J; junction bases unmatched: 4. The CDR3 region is CASSLSTGLETQYF. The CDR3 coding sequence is TGTGCCAGCAGCTTATCGACAGGGCTAGAGACCCAGTACTTC.

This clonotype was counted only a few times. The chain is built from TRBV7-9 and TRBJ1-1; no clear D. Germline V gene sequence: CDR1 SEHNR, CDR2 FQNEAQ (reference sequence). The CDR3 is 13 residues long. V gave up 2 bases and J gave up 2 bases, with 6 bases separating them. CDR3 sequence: CASSLTFNTEAFF. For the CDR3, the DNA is TGTGCCAGCAGCTTAACGTTTAACACTGAAGCTTTCTTT.

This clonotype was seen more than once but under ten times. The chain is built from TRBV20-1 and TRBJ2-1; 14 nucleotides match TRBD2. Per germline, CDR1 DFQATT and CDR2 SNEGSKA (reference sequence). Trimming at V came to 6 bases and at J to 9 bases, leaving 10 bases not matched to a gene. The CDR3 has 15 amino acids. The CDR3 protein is CSAGGTSGSKGEQFF. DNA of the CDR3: TGCAGTGCCGGCGGGACTAGCGGGAGTAAGGGTGAGCAGTTCTTC.

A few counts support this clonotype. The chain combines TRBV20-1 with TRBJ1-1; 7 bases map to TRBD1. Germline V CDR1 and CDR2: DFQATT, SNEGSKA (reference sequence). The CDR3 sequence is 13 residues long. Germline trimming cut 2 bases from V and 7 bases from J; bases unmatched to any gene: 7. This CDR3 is CSARNRGLDEAFF. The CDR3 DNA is TGCAGTGCTAGAAACAGGGGACTTGATGAAGCTTTCTTT.

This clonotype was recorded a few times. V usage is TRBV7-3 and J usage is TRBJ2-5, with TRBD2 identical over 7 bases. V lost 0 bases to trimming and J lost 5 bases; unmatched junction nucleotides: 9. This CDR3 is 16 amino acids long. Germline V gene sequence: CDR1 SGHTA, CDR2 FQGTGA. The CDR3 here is CASSLTGGIEGETQYF. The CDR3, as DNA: TGTGCCAGCAGCTTAACCGGGGGGATAGAGGGGGAGACCCAGTACTTC. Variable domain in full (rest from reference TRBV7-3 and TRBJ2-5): GAGVSQTPSNKVTEKGKYVELRCDPISGHTALYWYRQSLGQGPEFLIYFQGTGAADDSGLPNDRFFAVRPEGSVSTLKIQRTERGDSAVYLCASSLTGGIEGETQYFGPGTRLLVL.

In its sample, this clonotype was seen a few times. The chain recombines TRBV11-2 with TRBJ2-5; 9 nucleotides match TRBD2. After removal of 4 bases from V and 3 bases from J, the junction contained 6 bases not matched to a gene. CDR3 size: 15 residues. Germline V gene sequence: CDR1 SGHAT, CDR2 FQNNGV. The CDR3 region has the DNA TGTGCCAGCAGCTCCACCCTAGCGGGAAAAGAGACCCAGTACTTC. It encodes CASSSTLAGKETQYF.

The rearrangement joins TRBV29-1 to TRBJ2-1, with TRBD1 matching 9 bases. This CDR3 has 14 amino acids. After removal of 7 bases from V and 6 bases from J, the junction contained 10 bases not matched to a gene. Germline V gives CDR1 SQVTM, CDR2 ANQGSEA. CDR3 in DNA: TGCAGCGCCACCGGGACAGGGACGGTCAATGAGCAGTTCTTC. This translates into CSATGTGTVNEQFF.

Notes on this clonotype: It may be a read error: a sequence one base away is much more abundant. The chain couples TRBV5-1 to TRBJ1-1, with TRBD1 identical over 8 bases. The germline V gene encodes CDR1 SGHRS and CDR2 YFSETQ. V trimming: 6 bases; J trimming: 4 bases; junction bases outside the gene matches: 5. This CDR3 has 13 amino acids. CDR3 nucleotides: TGCGCCAGCACTCAGGGGGCCGGCACTGAAGCTTTCTTT. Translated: CASTQGAGTEAFF.

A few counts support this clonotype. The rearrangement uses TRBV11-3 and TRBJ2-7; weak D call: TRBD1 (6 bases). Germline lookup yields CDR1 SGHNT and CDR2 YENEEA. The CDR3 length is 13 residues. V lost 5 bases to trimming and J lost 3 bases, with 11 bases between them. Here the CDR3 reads CASSVTGNYEQYF. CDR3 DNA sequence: TGTGCCAGCAGCGTGACAGGTAACTACGAGCAGTACTTC.

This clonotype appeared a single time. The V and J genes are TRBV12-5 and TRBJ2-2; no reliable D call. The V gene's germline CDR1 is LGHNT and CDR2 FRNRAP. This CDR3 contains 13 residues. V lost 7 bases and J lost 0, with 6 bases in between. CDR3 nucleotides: TGTGCTAGTGTAGATTCGAACACCGGGGAGCTGTTTTTT. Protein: CASVDSNTGELFF.

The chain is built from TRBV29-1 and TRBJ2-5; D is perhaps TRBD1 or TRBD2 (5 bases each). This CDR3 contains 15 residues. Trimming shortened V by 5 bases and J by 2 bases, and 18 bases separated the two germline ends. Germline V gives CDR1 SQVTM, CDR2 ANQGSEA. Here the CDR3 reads CSVSEAEGLQETQYF. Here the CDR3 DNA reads TGCAGCGTTTCAGAAGCAGAGGGGCTACAAGAGACCCAGTACTTC.

The CDR3 reads CSASLRGRDGYTF. The CDR3 bases are TGCAGTGCTAGCCTCCGGGGGCGCGATGGCTACACCTTC. The chain is built from TRBV20-1 and TRBJ1-2; a weak D match, TRBD1 (6 bases). The CDR3 length is 13 residues. Trimming pared 3 bases from V and 6 bases from J, leaving 14 bases between. In germline, CDR1 is DFQATT, CDR2 SNEGSKA (reference sequence).

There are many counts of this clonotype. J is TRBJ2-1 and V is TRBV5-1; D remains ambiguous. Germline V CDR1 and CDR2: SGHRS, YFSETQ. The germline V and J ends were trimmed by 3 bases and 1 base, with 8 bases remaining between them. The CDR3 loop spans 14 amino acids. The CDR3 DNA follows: TGCGCCAGCAGCTCTGATACTTCCTACAATGAGCAGTTCTTC. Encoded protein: CASSSDTSYNEQFF.

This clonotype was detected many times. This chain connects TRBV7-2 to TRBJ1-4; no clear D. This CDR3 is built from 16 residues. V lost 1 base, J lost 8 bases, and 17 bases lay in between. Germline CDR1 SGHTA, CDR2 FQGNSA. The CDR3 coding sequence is TGTGCCAGCAGCTTAGGTCAAGGATCGGTAGTGGAAAAACTGTTTTTT. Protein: CASSLGQGSVVEKLFF.

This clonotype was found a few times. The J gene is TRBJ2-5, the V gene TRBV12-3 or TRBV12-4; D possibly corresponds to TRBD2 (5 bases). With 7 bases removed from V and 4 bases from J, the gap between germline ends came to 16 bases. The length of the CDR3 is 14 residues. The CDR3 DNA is TGTGCCAGCACCCAAGGACTCGGCCGAGAGACCCAGTACTTC. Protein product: CASTQGLGRETQYF.

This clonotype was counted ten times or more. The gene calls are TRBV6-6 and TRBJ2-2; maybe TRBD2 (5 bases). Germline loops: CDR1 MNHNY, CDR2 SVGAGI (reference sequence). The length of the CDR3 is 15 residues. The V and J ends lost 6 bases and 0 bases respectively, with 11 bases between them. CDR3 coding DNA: TGTGCCAGCAGCCCCTATAGCGCGAACACCGGGGAGCTGTTTTTT. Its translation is CASSPYSANTGELFF.

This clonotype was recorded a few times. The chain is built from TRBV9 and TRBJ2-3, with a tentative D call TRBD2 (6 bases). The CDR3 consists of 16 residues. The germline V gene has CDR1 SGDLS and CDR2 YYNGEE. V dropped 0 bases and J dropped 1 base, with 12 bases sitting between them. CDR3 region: CASSVGPGLRTDTQYF. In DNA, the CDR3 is TGTGCCAGCAGCGTAGGTCCGGGACTCCGCACAGATACGCAGTATTTT. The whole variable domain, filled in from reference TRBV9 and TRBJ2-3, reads DSGVTQTPKHLITATGQRVTLRCSPRSGDLSVYWYQQSLDQGLQFLIQYYNGEERAKGNILERFSAQQFPDLHSELNLSSLELGDSALYFCASSVGPGLRTDTQYFGPGTRLTVL.

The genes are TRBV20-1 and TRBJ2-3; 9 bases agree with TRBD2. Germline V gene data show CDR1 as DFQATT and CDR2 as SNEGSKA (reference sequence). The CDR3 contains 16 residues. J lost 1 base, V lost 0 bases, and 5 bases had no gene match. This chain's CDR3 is CSARDLREGGTDTQYF. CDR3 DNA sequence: TGCAGTGCTAGAGATCTGCGGGAGGGAGGCACAGATACGCAGTATTTT.